This T cell receptor beta chain was captured by sequencing in a study of blood T cell repertoires in COVID-19. In the study overall: Spain, Italy and the United States supplied samples that represented acute and convalescent COVID-19. PBMCs, B-cell-depleted T cells, or T cells provided the cDNA or gDNA that made up the material.

This table comes from immunoSEQ multiplex PCR, and its TCRdb copy is limited to in-frame clones, with some not included. The table includes around 250,000 clones, approximately 77% detected once. Remarks on this clone: At one boundary the junction diverges from the germline segment, which might be a read error.

Sequencing input: peripheral blood. The sequence derives from a woman between 18 and 29 years old with acute or convalescent COVID-19.

The CDR3 region has the DNA TGTGCCAGCAGCCTAGCGGGAGGGGATCTTGGGCAGTACTTC. This encodes CASSLAGGDLGQYF. V usage is TRBV7-2 and J usage is TRBJ2-7; TRBD2 matches 12 bases. This CDR3 spans 14 amino acids. The germline V gene encodes CDR1 SGHTA and CDR2 FQGNSA.